The 24 T cell receptor beta chains in this list originate from one sample, sequenced in a study of cytotoxic CD8 clonotypes in ibrutinib-treated CLL. TCRdb keeps only in-frame clones here, not all; method: immunoSEQ multiplex PCR. The sample gives approximately 11,000 clones, under 80% of which show up once; over 25% is in the top ten. Material: PBMCs, obtained before ibrutinib treatment. These receptors came from a human donor with chronic lymphocytic leukemia.

V and J are TRBV2 and TRBJ2-2, with 15 nucleotides matching TRBD2. V was clipped by 6 bases and J by 8 bases; unmatched bases: 4. This CDR3 is built from 15 residues. Per the germline V gene, CDR1 is SNHLY and CDR2 is FYNNEI. The CDR3, as DNA: TGTGCCAGCAGCGGGACTAGCGGGGGGCAGGGGGAGCTGTTTTTT. Protein: CASSGTSGGQGELFF.

The V gene is TRBV28, the J gene TRBJ1-2; 7 nucleotides line up with TRBD1. CDR1 is MDHEN and CDR2 is SYDVKM in the germline V gene. V gave up 5 bases and J gave up 6 bases; unmatched junction bases: 15. The CDR3 length is 16 residues. The CDR3 loop reads CASSLLPGTDDNGYTF. DNA for the CDR3: TGTGCCAGCAGTCTACTTCCCGGGACAGACGACAATGGCTACACCTTC.

This clone occurred once. This chain uses TRBV29-1 with TRBJ2-7; tentative D call: TRBD2 (6 bases). CDR3 length equals 12 residues. The germline V gene encodes CDR1 SQVTM and CDR2 ANQGSEA. The ends were cut back, 7 bases at V and 3 bases at J, with 13 bases in the middle. Written as DNA, the CDR3 is TGCAGCGCCGGAGGGGACGGCTACGAGCAGTACTTC. As protein: CSAGGDGYEQYF.

Only a few counts were recorded for this clone. The chain couples TRBV19 to TRBJ1-5; D not certain. V was pared by 2 bases and J by 10 bases, with 15 bases between. Germline values: CDR1 LNHDA, CDR2 SQIVND (reference sequence). The CDR3 sequence is 14 residues long. CDR3 nucleotides: TGTGCCAGTAGTATACGAATAGGAGCTCGCCCCCAGCATTTT. Protein: CASSIRIGARPQHF.

CDR3 region: CASRRTSRYNEQFF. CDR3 sequence (DNA): TGTGCCAGCAGGAGGACTAGCAGGTACAATGAGCAGTTCTTC. The gene calls are TRBV2 and TRBJ2-1; 8 bases match TRBD2. Germline values: CDR1 SNHLY, CDR2 FYNNEI. Unmatched junction bases numbered 5, after V lost 6 bases and J lost 4 bases. There are 14 residues in the CDR3.

The chain carries TRBV28 and TRBJ2-1; TRBD1 matches at 7 bases. Germline V CDR1 and CDR2: MDHEN, SYDVKM. CDR3 length equals 17 residues. The V segment lost 5 bases and the J segment 2 bases; nucleotides outside the gene matches: 12. In nucleotides, the CDR3 is TGTGCCAGCAGTCCACCCAGCACCGGGACAGCCTACAATGAGCAGTTCTTC. The encoded protein is CASSPPSTGTAYNEQFF.

The chain employs TRBV4-1 and TRBJ2-2; 13 bases map to TRBD2. This CDR3 has 18 amino acids. Germline loops: CDR1 MGHRA, CDR2 YSYEKL. With 4 bases clipped from V and 1 base from J, the junction kept 6 bases outside the gene matches. The CDR3 sequence: CASSRGLAGIMNTGELFF. In DNA, the CDR3 is TGCGCCAGCAGCCGGGGACTAGCGGGGATTATGAACACCGGGGAGCTGTTTTTT.

This sequence joins TRBV29-1 and TRBJ2-3; unclear D gene. Germline V gene lookup returns CDR1 SQVTM and CDR2 ANQGSEA. The CDR3 sequence is 13 residues long. V was shortened by 7 bases and J by 1 base, with 12 bases between the two germline ends. CDR3 amino acids: CSETTGGTDTQYF. CDR3 sequence (DNA): TGCAGCGAGACGACGGGTGGCACAGATACGCAGTATTTT.

This sequence joins TRBV10-1 and TRBJ2-3, with a tentative D call TRBD1 (5 bases). Germline loops: CDR1 WNHNN, CDR2 SYGVQD (reference sequence). V was shortened by 2 bases and J by 1 base, with 7 bases between the two germline ends. The CDR3 has 14 amino acids. The CDR3 region is CASSEVGGTDTQYF. The CDR3 bases are TGCGCCAGCAGTGAGGTAGGGGGCACAGATACGCAGTATTTT.

This chain uses TRBV7-2 with TRBJ2-5, with 9 bases fitting TRBD1. V was clipped by 5 bases and J by 6 bases; unmatched bases: 10. Germline V gives CDR1 SGHTA, CDR2 FQGNSA. The CDR3 sequence is 15 residues long. The chain's CDR3 is CASSRGQGDGQTQYF. The CDR3 DNA sequence: TGTGCCAGCAGCCGGGGACAGGGAGACGGACAGACCCAGTACTTC.

V is TRBV6-1 and J is TRBJ2-1; 13 bases line up with TRBD2. Germline CDR1 is MNHNS and CDR2 is SASEGT. The CDR3 loop spans 15 amino acids. V lost 4 bases to trimming and J lost 8 bases; unmatched junction nucleotides: 5. CDR3 coding DNA: TGTGCCAGCAGTGGAACTAGCGGGGGGGCCGATGAGCAGTTCTTC. Translated, it gives CASSGTSGGADEQFF.

The chain joins TRBV7-3 to TRBJ1-1; D call uncertain. V shed 8 bases and J shed 2 bases, with 12 bases lying between them. The CDR3 covers 13 residues. CDR1 and CDR2 from the germline V gene are SGHTA and FQGTGA. Here the CDR3 reads CASGRMFNTEAFF. The CDR3 coding sequence is TGTGCCAGCGGCAGGATGTTTAACACTGAAGCTTTCTTT.

The chain combines TRBV28 with TRBJ1-2; 11 bases fit TRBD1. The CDR3 covers 17 residues. The V gene's germline CDR1 is MDHEN and CDR2 SYDVKM. J gave up 4 bases and V 3 bases, and 10 bases lay outside the gene matches. The CDR3 nucleotides read TGTGCCAGCAGTTTTTGGACAGGGGGCCAACTGGGCTATGGCTACACCTTC. Encoded protein: CASSFWTGGQLGYGYTF.

The chain combines TRBV7-8 with TRBJ2-2; 8 bases are shared with TRBD1. The CDR3 runs to 15 residues. V trimming: 8 bases; J trimming: 1 base; junction bases outside the gene matches: 6. The germline V gene has CDR1 SGHVS and CDR2 FQNEAQ. CDR3 DNA sequence: TGTGCCAGCGCCATTACAGGGGGGAACACCGGGGAGCTGTTTTTT. The encoded protein is CASAITGGNTGELFF.

V usage is TRBV9 and J usage is TRBJ2-2, with 10 bases identical to TRBD2. The CDR3 is 16 amino acids. J lost 3 bases, V lost 4 bases, and 6 bases had no gene match. Germline V gene lookup returns CDR1 SGDLS and CDR2 YYNGEE. The CDR3 DNA reads TGTGCCAGCAGCTCTCGGACTAGCGGATACACCGGGGAGCTGTTTTTT. This encodes CASSSRTSGYTGELFF.

This clone was counted between two and nine times. The chain joins TRBV11-2 to TRBJ1-5; 7 bases agree with TRBD1. J gave up 5 bases and V 4 bases, and 8 bases lay outside the gene matches. The CDR3 contains 15 residues. Germline lookup yields CDR1 SGHAT and CDR2 FQNNGV. CDR3 amino acids: CASSSTGTADQPQHF. The CDR3 DNA reads TGTGCCAGCAGCTCGACCGGGACAGCGGATCAGCCCCAGCATTTT.

The sample holds one count of this clone. The chain uses TRBV15 and TRBJ2-1; 10 bases fit TRBD2. Germline V gives CDR1 LNHNV, CDR2 YYDKDF (reference sequence). The CDR3 is 14 residues long. Trimming removed 3 bases from V and 15 bases from J; junction bases left unmatched: 11. DNA for the CDR3: TGTGCCACCAGCAGTAGCGGGGGGAGGGATGGATGGTTCTTC. It yields the protein CATSSSGGRDGWFF.

This clone occurred a few times. The J gene is TRBJ1-2, the V gene TRBV28; the match to TRBD1 covers 7 bases. Trimming took 10 bases from V and 7 from J; bases not matched to a gene: 0. Germline values: CDR1 MDHEN, CDR2 SYDVKM. This CDR3 comprises 9 residues. CDR3 in amino acids: CATGGGYTF. The CDR3 coding sequence is TGTGCCACAGGGGGTGGCTACACCTTC.

J is TRBJ2-7 and V is TRBV18; TRBD1 might be the D (6 bases). The germline V gene encodes CDR1 KGHSH and CDR2 LQKENI. There are 15 residues in the CDR3. V was cut by 4 bases and J by 4 bases, with 17 bases left in between. CDR3 nucleotide sequence: TGTGCCAGCTCACAAAGCAGGGGATGGGGTTACGAGCAGTACTTC. Protein: CASSQSRGWGYEQYF.

The chain combines TRBV18 with TRBJ2-5; 8 bases are a match to TRBD1. J gave up 5 bases and V 5 bases, and 4 bases lay outside the gene matches. This CDR3 has 13 amino acids. Germline lookup yields CDR1 KGHSH and CDR2 LQKENI. The CDR3 sequence is CASSEDRAETQYF. For the CDR3, the DNA is TGTGCCAGCTCAGAGGACAGGGCCGAGACCCAGTACTTC.

The rearrangement uses TRBV5-6 and TRBJ2-2; no reliable D call. The CDR3 loop spans 13 amino acids. From germline, CDR1 is SGHDT and CDR2 YYEEEE. V was shortened by 1 base and J by 1 base, with 2 bases between the two germline ends. CDR3 loop: CASSLLNTGELFF. DNA for the CDR3: TGTGCCAGCAGCTTGCTGAACACCGGGGAGCTGTTTTTT.

This chain joins TRBV28 and TRBJ2-7; 7 bases agree with TRBD1. J gave up 6 bases and V 1 base, and 9 bases lay outside the gene matches. Germline V gene sequence: CDR1 MDHEN, CDR2 SYDVKM. The CDR3 is 15 residues long. CDR3 sequence: CASSLFPGQAAEQYF. In DNA, the CDR3 is TGTGCCAGCAGTTTATTCCCCGGACAGGCGGCCGAGCAGTACTTC.

This clone showed up just a few times. A read error may produce the germline difference seen at one junction end. CDR3 nucleotides: TGTGCTAGCAGCTTTAGCAACACCGGGGAGCTGTTTTTT. Translation gives CASSFSNTGELFF. The rearrangement joins TRBV7-7 to TRBJ2-2; the D is unclear. Germline values: CDR1 SSHAT, CDR2 FNYEAQ (reference sequence). The CDR3 has 13 amino acids.

V and J are TRBV2 and TRBJ2-5; 8 bases are shared with TRBD2. Germline CDR1 and CDR2: SNHLY and FYNNEI. The CDR3 sequence is 13 residues long. J was trimmed by 9 bases and V by 5 bases; bases with no gene match: 8. CDR3 amino acids: CASSTSGLTAQYF. The CDR3, as DNA: TGTGCCAGCAGTACTAGCGGTCTAACGGCCCAGTACTTC. The complete variable domain, with remaining parts taken from reference TRBV2 and TRBJ2-5, reads EPEVTQTPSHQVTQMGQEVILRCVPISNHLYFYWYRQILGQKVEFLVSFYNNEISEKSEIFDDQFSVERPDGSNFTLKIRSTKLEDSAMYFCASSTSGLTAQYFGPGTRLLVL.